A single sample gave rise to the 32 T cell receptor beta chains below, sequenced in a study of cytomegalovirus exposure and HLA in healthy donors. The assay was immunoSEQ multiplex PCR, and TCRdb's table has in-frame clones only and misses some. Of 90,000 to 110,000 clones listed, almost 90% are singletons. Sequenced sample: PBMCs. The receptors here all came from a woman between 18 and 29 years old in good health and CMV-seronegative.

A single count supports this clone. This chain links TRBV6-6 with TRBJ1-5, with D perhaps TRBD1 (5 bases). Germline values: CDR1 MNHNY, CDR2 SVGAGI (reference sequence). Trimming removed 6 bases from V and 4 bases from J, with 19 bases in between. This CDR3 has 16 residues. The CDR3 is CASSPYEQGTNQPQHF. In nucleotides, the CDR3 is TGTGCCAGCAGCCCCTACGAGCAGGGAACTAATCAGCCCCAGCATTTT.

CDR3 sequence (DNA): TGTGCCAGCTCACCCCAGGGGGTTAGCAATCAGCCCCAGCATTTT. This codes for CASSPQGVSNQPQHF. The rearrangement links TRBV18 to TRBJ1-5, with 7 bases identical to TRBD1. The germline gives CDR1 KGHSH, CDR2 LQKENI. V was clipped by 3 bases and J by 0 bases; unmatched bases: 2. This CDR3 has 15 residues.

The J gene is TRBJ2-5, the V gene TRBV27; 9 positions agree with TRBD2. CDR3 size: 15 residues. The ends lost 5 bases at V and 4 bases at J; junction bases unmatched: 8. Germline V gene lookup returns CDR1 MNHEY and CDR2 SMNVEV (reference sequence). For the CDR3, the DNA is TGTGCCAGCAGTCTCCTAGCGGGGAGGGTAGAGACCCAGTACTTC. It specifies CASSLLAGRVETQYF.

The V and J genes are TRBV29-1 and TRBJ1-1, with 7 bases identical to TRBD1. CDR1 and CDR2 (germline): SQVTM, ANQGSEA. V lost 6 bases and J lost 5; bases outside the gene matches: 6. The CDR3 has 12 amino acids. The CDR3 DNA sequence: TGCAGCGTGAGGAGACAGGGTACTGAAGCTTTCTTT. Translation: CSVRRQGTEAFF. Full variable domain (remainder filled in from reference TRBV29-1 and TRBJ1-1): SAVISQKPSRDICQRGTSLTIQCQVDSQVTMMFWYRQQPGQSLTLIATANQGSEATYESGFVIDKFPISRPNLTFSTLTVSNMSPEDSSIYLCSVRRQGTEAFFGQGTRLTVV.

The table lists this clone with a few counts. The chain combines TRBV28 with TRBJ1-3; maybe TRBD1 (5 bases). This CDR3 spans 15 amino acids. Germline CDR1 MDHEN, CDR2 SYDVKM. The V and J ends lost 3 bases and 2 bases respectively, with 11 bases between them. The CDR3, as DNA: TGTGCCAGCAGTTTGGGGCAGGATGCTGGAAACACCATATATTTT. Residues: CASSLGQDAGNTIYF.

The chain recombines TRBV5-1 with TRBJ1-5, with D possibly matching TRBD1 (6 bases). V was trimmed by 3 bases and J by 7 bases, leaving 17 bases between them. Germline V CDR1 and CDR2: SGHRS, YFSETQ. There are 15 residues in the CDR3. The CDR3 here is CASSSGEGRYQPQHF. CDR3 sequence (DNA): TGCGCCAGCAGCTCAGGGGAGGGACGATACCAGCCCCAGCATTTT.

Written as DNA, the CDR3 is TGTGCCAGCAGCTTTCCGCTAGGGGCAGGGGAAACAGATACGCAGTATTTT. Protein: CASSFPLGAGETDTQYF. The genes are TRBV7-8 and TRBJ2-3; the D gene is possibly TRBD1 (6 bases). Per the germline V gene, CDR1 is SGHVS and CDR2 is FQNEAQ. V was trimmed by 3 bases and J by 3 bases, leaving 19 bases between them. This CDR3 spans 17 amino acids.

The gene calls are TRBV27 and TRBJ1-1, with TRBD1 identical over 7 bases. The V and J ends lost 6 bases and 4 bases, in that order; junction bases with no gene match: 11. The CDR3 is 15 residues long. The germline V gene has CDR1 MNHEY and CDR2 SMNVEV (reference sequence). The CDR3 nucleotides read TGTGCCAGCAGCCTACCTGGGACAGCTGTCACTGAAGCTTTCTTT. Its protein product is CASSLPGTAVTEAFF.

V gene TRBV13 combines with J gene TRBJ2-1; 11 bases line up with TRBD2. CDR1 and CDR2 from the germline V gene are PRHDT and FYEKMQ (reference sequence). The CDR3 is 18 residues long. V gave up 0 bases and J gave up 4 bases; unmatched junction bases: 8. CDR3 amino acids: CASSLGRELAGAYNEQFF. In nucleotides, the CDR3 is TGTGCCAGCAGCTTAGGGAGAGAACTAGCGGGAGCTTACAATGAGCAGTTCTTC.

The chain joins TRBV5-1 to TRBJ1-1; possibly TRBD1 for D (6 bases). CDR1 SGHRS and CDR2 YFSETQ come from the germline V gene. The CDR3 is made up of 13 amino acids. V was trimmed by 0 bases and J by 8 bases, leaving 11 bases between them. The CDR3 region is CASSLEGTQEAFF. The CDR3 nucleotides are TGCGCCAGCAGCTTGGAAGGGACACAAGAAGCTTTCTTT.

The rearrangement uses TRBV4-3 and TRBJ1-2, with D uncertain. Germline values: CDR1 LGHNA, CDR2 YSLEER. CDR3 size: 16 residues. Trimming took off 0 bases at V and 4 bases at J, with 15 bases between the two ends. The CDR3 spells CASSQERRESGYGYTF. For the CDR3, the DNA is TGCGCCAGCAGCCAAGAGAGGAGGGAAAGTGGCTATGGCTACACCTTC.

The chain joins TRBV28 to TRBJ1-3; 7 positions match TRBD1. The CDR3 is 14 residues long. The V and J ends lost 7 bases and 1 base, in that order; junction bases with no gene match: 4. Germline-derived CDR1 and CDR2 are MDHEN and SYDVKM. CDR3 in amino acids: CASKSGGSGNTIYF. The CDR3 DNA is TGTGCCAGCAAGTCAGGGGGGTCTGGAAACACCATATATTTT.

The CDR3 reads CASSQLGEAGQRYGYTF. Here the CDR3 DNA reads TGTGCCAGCAGTCAGCTGGGGGAAGCCGGACAGAGATATGGCTACACCTTC. The chain joins TRBV27 to TRBJ1-2, with a tentative D call TRBD1 (6 bases). From germline, CDR1 is MNHEY and CDR2 SMNVEV (reference sequence). This CDR3 has 17 amino acids. V lost 5 bases and J 5 bases, leaving 24 bases between the germline ends.

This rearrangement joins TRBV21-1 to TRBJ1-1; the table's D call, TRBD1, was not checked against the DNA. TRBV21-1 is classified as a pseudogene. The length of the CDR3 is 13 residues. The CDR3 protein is CASSKDLTGVAFF. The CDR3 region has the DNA TGTGCCAGCAGCAAAGACCTAACAGGAGTAGCTTTCTTT.

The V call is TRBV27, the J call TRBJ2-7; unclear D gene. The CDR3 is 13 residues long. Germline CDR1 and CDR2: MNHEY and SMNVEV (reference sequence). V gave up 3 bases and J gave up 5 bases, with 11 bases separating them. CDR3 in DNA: TGTGCCAGCAGTTTCAGCGTGCGAAACGAGCAGTACTTC. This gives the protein CASSFSVRNEQYF.

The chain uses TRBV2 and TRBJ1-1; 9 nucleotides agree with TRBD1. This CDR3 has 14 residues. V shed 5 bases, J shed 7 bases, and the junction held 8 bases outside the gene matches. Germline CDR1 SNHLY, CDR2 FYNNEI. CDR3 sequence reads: CASSPQGAISEAFF. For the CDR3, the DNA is TGTGCCAGCAGTCCACAGGGGGCTATTAGTGAAGCTTTCTTT.

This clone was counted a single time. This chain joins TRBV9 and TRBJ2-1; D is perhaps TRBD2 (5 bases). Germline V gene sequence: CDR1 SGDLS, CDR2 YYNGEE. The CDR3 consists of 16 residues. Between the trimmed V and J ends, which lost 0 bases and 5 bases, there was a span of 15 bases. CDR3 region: CASSVVASPENNEQFF. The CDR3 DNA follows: TGTGCCAGCAGCGTAGTCGCTAGCCCCGAAAACAATGAGCAGTTCTTC.

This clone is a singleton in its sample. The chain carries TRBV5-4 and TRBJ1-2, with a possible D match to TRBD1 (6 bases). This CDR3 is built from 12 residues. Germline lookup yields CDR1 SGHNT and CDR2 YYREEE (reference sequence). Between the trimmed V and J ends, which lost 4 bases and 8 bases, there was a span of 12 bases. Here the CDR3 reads CASSLQGGGYTF. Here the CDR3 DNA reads TGTGCCAGCAGCCTACAGGGTGGCGGCTACACCTTC.

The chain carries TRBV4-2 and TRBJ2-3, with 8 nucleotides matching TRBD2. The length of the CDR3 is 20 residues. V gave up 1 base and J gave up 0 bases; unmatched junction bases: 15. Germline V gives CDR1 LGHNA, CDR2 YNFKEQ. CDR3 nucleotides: TGTGCCAGCAGCCAAGCGAGTCACGGGGGGGCCGATGGTAGCACAGATACGCAGTATTTT. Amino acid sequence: CASSQASHGGADGSTDTQYF.

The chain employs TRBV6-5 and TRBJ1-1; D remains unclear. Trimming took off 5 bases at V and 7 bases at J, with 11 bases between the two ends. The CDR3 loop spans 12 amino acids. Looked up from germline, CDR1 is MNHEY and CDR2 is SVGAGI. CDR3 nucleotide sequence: TGTGCCAGCAGTACCGGGCGGGGTGAAGCTTTCTTT. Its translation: CASSTGRGEAFF.

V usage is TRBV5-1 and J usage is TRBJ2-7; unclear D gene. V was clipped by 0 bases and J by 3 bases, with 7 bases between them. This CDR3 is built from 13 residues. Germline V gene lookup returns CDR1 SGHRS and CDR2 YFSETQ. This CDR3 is CASSLGPLYEQYF. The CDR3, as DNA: TGCGCCAGCAGCTTGGGGCCGCTCTACGAGCAGTACTTC.

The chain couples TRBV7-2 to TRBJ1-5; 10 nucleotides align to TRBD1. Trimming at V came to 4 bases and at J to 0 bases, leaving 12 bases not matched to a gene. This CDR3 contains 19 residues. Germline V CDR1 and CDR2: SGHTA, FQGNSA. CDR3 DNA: TGTGCCAGCAGCTCCCCGGACAGGGGGAGAACATATAGCAATCAGCCCCAGCATTTT. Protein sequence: CASSSPDRGRTYSNQPQHF.

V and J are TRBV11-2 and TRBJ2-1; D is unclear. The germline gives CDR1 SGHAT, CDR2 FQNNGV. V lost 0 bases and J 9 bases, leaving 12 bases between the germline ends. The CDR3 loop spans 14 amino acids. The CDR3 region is CASSLELVDTEQFF. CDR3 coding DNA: TGTGCCAGCAGCTTAGAGCTAGTGGATACTGAGCAGTTCTTC.

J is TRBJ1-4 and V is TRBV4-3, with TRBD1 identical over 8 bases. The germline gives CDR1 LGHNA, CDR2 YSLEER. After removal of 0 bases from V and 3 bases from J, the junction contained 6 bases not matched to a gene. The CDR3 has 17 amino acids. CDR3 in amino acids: CASSQEAGGSANEKLFF. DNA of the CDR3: TGCGCCAGCAGCCAAGAGGCAGGGGGCAGTGCTAATGAAAAACTGTTTTTT.

CDR3 protein: CSVEQGGYGYTF. DNA for the CDR3: TGCAGCGTTGAACAGGGCGGCTATGGCTACACCTTC. J is TRBJ1-2 and V is TRBV29-1; D possibly corresponds to TRBD1 (5 bases). Trimming shortened V by 2 bases and J by 4 bases, and 8 bases separated the two germline ends. Germline CDR1 reads SQVTM; CDR2 reads ANQGSEA. The CDR3 has 12 residues.

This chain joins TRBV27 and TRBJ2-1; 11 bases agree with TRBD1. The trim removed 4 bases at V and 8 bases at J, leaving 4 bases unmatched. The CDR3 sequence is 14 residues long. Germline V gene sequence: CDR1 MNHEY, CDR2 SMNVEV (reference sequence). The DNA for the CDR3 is TGTGCCAGCAGTTCCGGGACAGGGGGAGATGAGCAGTTCTTC. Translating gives CASSSGTGGDEQFF.

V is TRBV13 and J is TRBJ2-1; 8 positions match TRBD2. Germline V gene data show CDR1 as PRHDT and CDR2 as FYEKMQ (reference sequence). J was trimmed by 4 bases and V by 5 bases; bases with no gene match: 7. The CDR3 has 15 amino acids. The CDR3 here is CASSPGASGYNEQFF. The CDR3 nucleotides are TGTGCCAGCAGCCCGGGGGCTAGCGGGTACAATGAGCAGTTCTTC.

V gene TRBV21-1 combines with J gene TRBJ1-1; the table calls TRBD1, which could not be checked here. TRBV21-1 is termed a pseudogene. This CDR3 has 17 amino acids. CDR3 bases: TGTGCCAGCAGCAAAGGGGCAAACAGGGGGCTGAGCTCTGAAGCTTTCTTT. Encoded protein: CASSKGANRGLSSEAFF.

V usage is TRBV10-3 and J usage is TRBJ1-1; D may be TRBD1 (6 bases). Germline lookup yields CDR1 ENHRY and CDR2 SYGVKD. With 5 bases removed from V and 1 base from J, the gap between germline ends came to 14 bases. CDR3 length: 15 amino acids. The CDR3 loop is CAISSEGGGNTEAFF. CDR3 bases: TGTGCCATCAGTTCGGAGGGAGGGGGGAACACTGAAGCTTTCTTT.

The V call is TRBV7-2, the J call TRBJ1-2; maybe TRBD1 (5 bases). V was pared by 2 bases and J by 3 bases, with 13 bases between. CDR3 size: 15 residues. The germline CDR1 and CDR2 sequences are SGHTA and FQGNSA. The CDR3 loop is CASSLSGLGDYGYTF. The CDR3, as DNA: TGTGCCAGCAGCTTATCAGGGCTAGGGGACTATGGCTACACCTTC.

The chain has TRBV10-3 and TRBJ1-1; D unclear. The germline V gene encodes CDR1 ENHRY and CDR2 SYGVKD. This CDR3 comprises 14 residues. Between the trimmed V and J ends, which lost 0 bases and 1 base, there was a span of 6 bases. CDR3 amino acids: CAISESSGNTEAFF. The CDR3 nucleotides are TGTGCCATCAGTGAGTCTTCAGGGAACACTGAAGCTTTCTTT.

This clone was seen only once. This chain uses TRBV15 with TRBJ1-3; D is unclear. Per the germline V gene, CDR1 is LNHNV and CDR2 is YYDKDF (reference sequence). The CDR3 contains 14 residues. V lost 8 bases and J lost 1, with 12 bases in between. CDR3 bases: TGTGCCACCCAGAGGCGCACTTCTGGAAACACCATATATTTT. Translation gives CATQRRTSGNTIYF. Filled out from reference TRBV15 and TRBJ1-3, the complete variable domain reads DAMVIQNPRYQVTQFGKPVTLSCSQTLNHNVMYWYQQKSSQAPKLLFHYYDKDFNNEADTPDNFQSRRPNTSFCFLDIRSPGLGDTAMYLCATQRRTSGNTIYFGEGSWLTVV.